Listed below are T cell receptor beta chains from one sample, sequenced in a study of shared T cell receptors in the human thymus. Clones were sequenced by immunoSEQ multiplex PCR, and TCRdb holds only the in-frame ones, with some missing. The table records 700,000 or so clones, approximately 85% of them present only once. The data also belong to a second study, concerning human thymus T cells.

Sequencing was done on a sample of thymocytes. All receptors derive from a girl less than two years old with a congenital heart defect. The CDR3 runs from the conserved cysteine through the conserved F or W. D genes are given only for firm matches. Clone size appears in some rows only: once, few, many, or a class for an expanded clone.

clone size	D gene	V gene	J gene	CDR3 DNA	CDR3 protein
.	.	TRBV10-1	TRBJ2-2	TGCGCCAGCAGGGGCCGGGACACGCTTATCGACACCGGGGAGCTGTTTTTT	CASRGRDTLIDTGELFF
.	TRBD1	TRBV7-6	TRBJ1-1	TGTGCCAGCACCCCCCCGGGACAGGCCAGAATGAACACTGAAGCTTTCTTT	CASTPPGQARMNTEAFF
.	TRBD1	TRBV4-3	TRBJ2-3	TGCGCCAGCAGCCTCCGGGACAGGGGAGAAAATACGCAGTATTTT	CASSLRDRGENTQYF
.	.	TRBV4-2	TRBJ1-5	TGTGCCAGCAGCCAAGATATGAGGCCCCATCAGCCCCAGCATTTT	CASSQDMRPHQPQHF
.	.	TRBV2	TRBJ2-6	TGTGCCAGCACCCGACCGGCTTCTGTGAGGGGGGCCAACGTCCTGACTTTC	CASTRPASVRGANVLTF
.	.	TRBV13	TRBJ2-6	TGTGCCAGCAGCTTAGGACAGTCTTTCTCTGGGGCCAACGTCCTGACTTTC	CASSLGQSFSGANVLTF
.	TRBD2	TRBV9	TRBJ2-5	TGTGCCAGCAGCGTCCTCCTACGACTAGCAGGAGAGACCCAGTACTTC	CASSVLLRLAGETQYF
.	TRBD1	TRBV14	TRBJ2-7	TGTGCCAGCAGCCAAAAAGACAGGGAGTACGAGCAGTACTTC	CASSQKDREYEQYF
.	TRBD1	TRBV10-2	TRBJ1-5	TGCGCCAGCAAAAAGGGACAGGGTCACAATCAGCCCCAGCATTTT	CASKKGQGHNQPQHF
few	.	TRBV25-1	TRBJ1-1	TGTGCCAGCAGCCCGGCGGCGCCCATAATGAACACTGAAGCTTTCTTT	CASSPAAPIMNTEAFF
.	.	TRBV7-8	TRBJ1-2	TGTGCCAGCACCCCTACTCCAGGGTTTGGTTGGGACTATGGCTACACCTTC	CASTPTPGFGWDYGYTF
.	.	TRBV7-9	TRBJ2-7	TGTGCCAGCAGCTTCAGAAGCGAGCAGTACTTC	CASSFRSEQYF
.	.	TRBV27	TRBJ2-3	TGTGCCAGCCGCCCTGGCGCAGGGGCCCAGGGGACGCAGTATTTT	CASRPGAGAQGTQYF
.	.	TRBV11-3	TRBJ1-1	TGTGCCAGCAGCTTAATATCGTGCTGCGGGCAGCAGAACACTGAAGCTTTCTTT	CASSLISCCGQQNTEAFF
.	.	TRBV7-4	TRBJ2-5	TGTGCCAGCAGCATGGACAGCCTTGAGACCCAGTACTTC	CASSMDSLETQYF
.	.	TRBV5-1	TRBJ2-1	TGCGCCAGCAGCTTGGCCCCCAACCCCGGGACTGACAATGAGCAGTTCTTC	CASSLAPNPGTDNEQFF
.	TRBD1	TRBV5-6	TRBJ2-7	TGTGCCAGCAGGGGGGACAGGGGGAGGACCCACGAGCAGTACTTC	CASRGDRGRTHEQYF
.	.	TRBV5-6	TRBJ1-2	TGTGCCAGCAGCTGGTTGACGGGTCTTCTAACCACCGGCACCTTC	CASSWLTGLLTTGTF
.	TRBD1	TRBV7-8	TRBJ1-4	TGTGCCAGCAGCCCCGGGACAGGGTCCGGAAAACTGTTTTTT	CASSPGTGSGKLFF
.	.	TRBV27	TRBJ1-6	TGTGCCAGCAGTCAGGGAAGAGTGGGAAGCTCCTATAATTCACCCCTCCACTTT	CASSQGRVGSSYNSPLHF
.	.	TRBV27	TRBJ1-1	TGTGCCAGCAGTTCCAGGCCCGCGTACACTGAAGCTTTCTTT	CASSSRPAYTEAFF
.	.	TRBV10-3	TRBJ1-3	TGTGCCATCAAGGACAGAACTGGAAACACCATATATTTT	CAIKDRTGNTIYF
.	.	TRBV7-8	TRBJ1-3	TGTGCCAGCAGCTTCCCCGACAGGCTAGTCTCTGGAAACACCATATATTTT	CASSFPDRLVSGNTIYF
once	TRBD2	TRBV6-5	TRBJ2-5	TGTGCCAGCAGGGAGACTAGCGGGGGGTCGGAGACCCAGTACTTC	CASRETSGGSETQYF
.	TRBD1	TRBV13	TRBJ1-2	TGTGCCAGCAGCTTAGCCCGACAGGGAGGCACGTATGGCTACACCTTC	CASSLARQGGTYGYTF
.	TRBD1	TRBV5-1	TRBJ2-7	TGCGCCAGCAGCTTGGCCCGTGACAGGGGGACCCACGAGCAGTACTTC	CASSLARDRGTHEQYF
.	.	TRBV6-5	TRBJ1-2	TGTGCCAGCAGCCCCTTACTTGGTGGCTACACCTTC	CASSPLLGGYTF
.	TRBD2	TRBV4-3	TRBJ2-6	TGCGCCAGCAGCCAAGATGGGGGGGTGGCGGGGGCCAACGTCCTGACTTTC	CASSQDGGVAGANVLTF
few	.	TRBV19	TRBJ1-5	TGTGCCAGTAGTATAGATGGCGGGTCGGGTCAGCCCCAGCATTTT	CASSIDGGSGQPQHF
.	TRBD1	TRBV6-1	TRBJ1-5	TGTGCCAGCAGTGTCACAGGGGGCGCGGGTATGTCGAGGGATCAGCCCCAGCATTTT	CASSVTGGAGMSRDQPQHF
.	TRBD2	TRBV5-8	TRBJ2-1	TGTGCCAGCAGCCCGGGACTAGCGGGGGGTCGTGGGCAGTTCTTC	CASSPGLAGGRGQFF
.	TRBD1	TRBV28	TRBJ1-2	TGTGCCAGCAGTTTCAACCCCCGTTATGTCGGACAGGGAGGCTACACCTTC	CASSFNPRYVGQGGYTF
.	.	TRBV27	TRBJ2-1	TGTGCCACCAAGAGAATCCAGGGGTACAATGAGCAGTTCTTC	CATKRIQGYNEQFF
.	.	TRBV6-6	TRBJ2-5	TGTGCCAGCAGTTTGACAGGTTGGGGAACTTGGGAGACCCAGTACTTC	CASSLTGWGTWETQYF
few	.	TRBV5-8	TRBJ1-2	TGTGCCAGCAACGGCCGACAGCACTCCTACACCTTC	CASNGRQHSYTF
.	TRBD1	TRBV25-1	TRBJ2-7	TGTGCCAGCAGGCCCCCCCGGGGACAGGGGCTCTACGAGCAGTACTTC	CASRPPRGQGLYEQYF
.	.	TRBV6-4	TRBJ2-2	TGTGCCAGCAGTGAACGTGGCGGGGCTTACACCGGGGAGCTGTTTTTT	CASSERGGAYTGELFF